This entry concerns a single TCR beta chain. The antigen remains undetermined. The source of the sample is a study of Graves' ophthalmopathy and Graves' hyperthyroidism. Study-level results: The model's prediction of ophthalmopathy progression had roughly 68% sensitivity and roughly 72% specificity. Blood repertoires reportedly contained most expanded thyroid clonotypes above 0.001 frequency.

Aged 18 to 65, hyperthyroidism patients had been newly diagnosed, with under 2 months' duration. Trimming shortened V by 10 bases and J by 1 base, and 23 bases separated the two germline ends. This CDR3 is built from 16 residues. In germline, CDR1 is ENHRY, CDR2 SYGVKD. RNA transcripts provided the template for amplifying TCR beta CDR3 regions. After a first-round RT-PCR with HTBI primers, a second-round multiplex PCR was run. TCRdb independently ran MiXCR on the multiplex PCR reads; one entry per CDR3 protein. The data hold around 1,200,000 distinct CDR3 sequences, with 35% to 40% observed a single time.

The sequenced material came from peripheral blood or thyroid tissue (not recorded which). V usage is TRBV10-3 and J usage is TRBJ2-7, with D unresolved. This TCR came from an adult man with Graves' hyperthyroidism. The DNA for the CDR3 is TGTGCCAGCAAAGGAGTAGGGATCGGTAGTTCCTACGAGCAGTACTTC. Its protein product is CASKGVGIGSSYEQYF.